One T cell receptor (beta chain) is described in this entry. Clones were sequenced by immunoSEQ multiplex PCR, and TCRdb holds only the in-frame ones, with some missing. The sample includes 200,000 to 250,000 clones, 80% to 90% of them seen just once. Germline V lookup: CDR1 MNHEY, CDR2 SVGAGI. The CDR3 is 15 residues long. V dropped 6 bases and J dropped 3; count of bases not matched to a gene: 7. This specimen belongs to a study of blood T cell repertoires in COVID-19. Study at large: The analysed material was cDNA or gDNA that came from T cells, B-cell-depleted T cells, or PBMCs.

This sequence joins TRBV6-5 and TRBJ1-2, with 10 nucleotides matching TRBD1. The TCR sequence derives from a man between 45 and 60 years old with active or convalescent COVID-19. Source material: peripheral blood. The CDR3 DNA reads as TGTGCCAGCAGGGAGACAGGGGGCGCTTACTATGGCTACACCTTC. It is translated as CASRETGGAYYGYTF.